The 13 T cell receptor beta chains listed next were all sequenced from one sample in a study of early stage breast cancer tumors. Some clones are missing from TCRdb's copy, which holds only in-frame ones; the method was immunoSEQ multiplex PCR. Of approximately 70,000 clones in the sample, around 80% were seen once. Sequenced input: blood. All receptors derive from a person aged 35 to 50 with breast cancer.

This clone was detected a few times. The chain employs TRBV5-4 and TRBJ1-2; no reliable D call. Germline-derived CDR1 and CDR2 are SGHNT and YYREEE (reference sequence). The CDR3 runs 13 residues. V gave up 0 bases and J gave up 1 base, with 4 bases separating them. The CDR3 nucleotides are TGTGCCAGCAGCTTGGACCGTAACTATGGCTACACCTTC. Its protein is CASSLDRNYGYTF. Supplemented by reference TRBV5-4 and TRBJ1-2, the full variable domain reads ETGVTQSPTHLIKTRGQQVTLRCSSQSGHNTVSWYQQALGQGPQFIFQYYREEENGRGNFPPRFSGLQFPNYSSELNVNALELDDSALYLCASSLDRNYGYTFGSGTRLTVV.

This sequence joins TRBV5-1 and TRBJ2-1; 12 bases align to TRBD2. The germline V gene encodes CDR1 SGHRS and CDR2 YFSETQ. This CDR3 is built from 16 residues. V shed 4 bases and J 6 bases; nucleotides not matched to a gene: 8. CDR3 coding DNA: TGCGCCAGCAGCCGGGTCGCGACTAGCGGGAGCAATGAGCAGTTCTTC. Translating it yields CASSRVATSGSNEQFF.

This clone was seen only once. The rearrangement joins TRBV7-2 to TRBJ2-5; D is ambiguous. The CDR3 has 12 residues. Trimming took off 5 bases at V and 0 bases at J, with 4 bases between the two ends. Germline V gene data show CDR1 as SGHTA and CDR2 as FQGNSA. The CDR3 nucleotides read TGTGCCAGCAGCACATACCAAGAGACCCAGTACTTC. Amino acids: CASSTYQETQYF.

This clone was seen only a few times. J is TRBJ1-5 and V is TRBV27; no reliable D call. With 6 bases removed from V and 0 bases from J, the gap between germline ends came to 12 bases. There are 15 residues in the CDR3. Germline V gene data show CDR1 as MNHEY and CDR2 as SMNVEV (reference sequence). The CDR3 is CASSDPGLSNQPQHF. In DNA form, the CDR3 reads TGTGCCAGCAGCGATCCAGGCCTTAGCAATCAGCCCCAGCATTTT.

CDR3 in amino acids: CASSQDLGGQGLYEQYF. CDR3 bases: TGCGCCAGCAGCCAAGATCTGGGGGGACAGGGGCTCTACGAGCAGTACTTC. V and J are TRBV4-1 and TRBJ2-7; 10 bases agree with TRBD1. The CDR3 is 17 residues long. Trimming at V came to 0 bases and at J to 3 bases, leaving 8 bases not matched to a gene. Germline values: CDR1 MGHRA, CDR2 YSYEKL.

The V gene is TRBV28, the J gene TRBJ1-5, with D perhaps matching TRBD1 (5 bases). This CDR3 region has 19 residues. The V end was cut by 3 bases, the J end by 7 bases, with 28 bases between. Germline CDR1 MDHEN, CDR2 SYDVKM. The CDR3 nucleotides are TGTGCCAGCAGTTTCCAGACAGCGGGAGGTCAAGTGGTCTACCAGCCCCAGCATTTT. Protein sequence: CASSFQTAGGQVVYQPQHF.

The gene calls are TRBV7-8 and TRBJ2-7, with a weak D call TRBD1 (6 bases). Germline CDR1 reads SGHVS; CDR2 reads FQNEAQ. The CDR3 totals 15 residues. V dropped 0 bases and J dropped 2 bases, with 11 bases sitting between them. The CDR3 spells CASSLASRGTYEQYF. In DNA, the CDR3 is TGTGCCAGCAGCTTAGCCAGCAGGGGCACCTACGAGCAGTACTTC. The full variable domain, in which reference TRBV7-8 and TRBJ2-7 provide the parts outside the CDR3, is GAGVSQSPRYKVAKRGQDVALRCDPISGHVSLFWYQQALGQGPEFLTYFQNEAQLDKSGLPSDRFFAERPEGSVSTLKIQRTQQEDSAVYLCASSLASRGTYEQYFGPGTRLTVT.

This clone came up a few times. CDR3 coding DNA: TGTGCCAGCAGCTTAGAAGTAATGGGCTATGGCTACACCTTC. Translation gives CASSLEVMGYGYTF. The chain combines TRBV7-9 with TRBJ1-2; no clear D gene. Between the trimmed V and J ends, which lost 1 base and 4 bases, there was a span of 10 bases. Germline assignment: CDR1 SEHNR and CDR2 FQNEAQ (reference sequence). The CDR3 contains 14 residues.

This chain connects TRBV10-3 to TRBJ2-5; 8 bases line up with TRBD1. The CDR3 consists of 15 residues. In germline, CDR1 is ENHRY, CDR2 SYGVKD. The ends lost 3 bases at V and 2 bases at J; junction bases unmatched: 5. The CDR3 DNA sequence: TGTGCCATCAGTGAACCAGGGGGCTATCAAGAGACCCAGTACTTC. Amino acid sequence: CAISEPGGYQETQYF.

V usage is TRBV29-1 and J usage is TRBJ1-2; perhaps TRBD1 as D (6 bases). Trimming removed 4 bases from V and 4 bases from J, with 7 bases in between. Germline loops: CDR1 SQVTM, CDR2 ANQGSEA. CDR3 length equals 11 residues. CDR3 sequence reads: CSVVGAYGYTF. CDR3 coding DNA: TGCAGCGTTGTGGGGGCCTATGGCTACACCTTC. The whole variable domain, filled in from reference TRBV29-1 and TRBJ1-2, reads SAVISQKPSRDICQRGTSLTIQCQVDSQVTMMFWYRQQPGQSLTLIATANQGSEATYESGFVIDKFPISRPNLTFSTLTVSNMSPEDSSIYLCSVVGAYGYTFGSGTRLTVV.

The chain links TRBV11-2 to TRBJ2-7; 7 positions agree with TRBD1. CDR3 length: 15 amino acids. Trimming removed 1 base from V and 7 bases from J; junction bases left unmatched: 10. CDR1 SGHAT and CDR2 FQNNGV come from the germline V gene. CDR3 sequence (DNA): TGTGCCAGCAGCTTAGCCCCGACAGGGAAATATGAGCAGTACTTC. Translating it yields CASSLAPTGKYEQYF.

The chain employs TRBV7-2 and TRBJ2-7; D perhaps matches TRBD2 (5 bases). From germline, CDR1 is SGHTA and CDR2 FQGNSA. V shed 4 bases and J shed 3 bases, with 16 bases lying between them. The CDR3 contains 15 residues. CDR3 bases: TGTGCCAGCAGCTCAAGGACTCACGGGATCTACGAGCAGTACTTC. Translated: CASSSRTHGIYEQYF.

To note about this clone: Distinct nucleotide sequences in the sample also encode this CDR3. The V gene is TRBV5-1, the J gene TRBJ2-7, with D possibly being TRBD1 (5 bases). Germline CDR1 reads SGHRS; CDR2 reads YFSETQ. This CDR3 is 12 amino acids long. V was pared by 4 bases and J by 4 bases, with 9 bases between. CDR3 nucleotide sequence: TGCGCCAGCAGCCTAGACAGATACGAGCAGTACTTC. Encoded protein: CASSLDRYEQYF.